These 24 T cell receptor beta chains were sequenced from one sample in a study. TCRdb used MiXCR to reprocess the RT-PCR reads, holding one entry per CDR3 protein. Of about 700,000 distinct CDR3 sequences in the sample, approximately 15% were seen once. Sequencing was performed on memory CD4+ T cells from blood. The receptor source for this set is a female donor in good health, serving as a healthy control.

In nucleotides, the CDR3 is TGTGCCAGCAGTTTAAGTACAGGAGCCTACGAGCAGTACTTC. It specifies CASSLSTGAYEQYF. The chain joins TRBV12-3 or TRBV12-4 to TRBJ2-7; tentatively, D is TRBD1 (5 bases). V lost 2 bases to trimming and J lost 2 bases, with 10 bases between them. The CDR3 consists of 14 residues.

This clonotype was counted at least ten times. V gene TRBV20-1 combines with J gene TRBJ2-5, with TRBD2 matching over 12 bases. Germline-derived CDR1 and CDR2 are DFQATT and SNEGSKA (reference sequence). The CDR3 is 13 amino acids. With 5 bases clipped from V and 5 bases from J, the junction kept 3 bases outside the gene matches. This CDR3 reads CSALAGGAETQYF. The CDR3 nucleotides are TGCAGTGCTCTAGCGGGGGGGGCGGAGACCCAGTACTTC.

This clonotype came up a few times. V usage is TRBV12-3 or TRBV12-4 and J usage is TRBJ2-1; D remains ambiguous. This CDR3 comprises 12 residues. V gave up 5 bases and J gave up 7 bases, with 9 bases separating them. The CDR3 spells CASSGRINEQFF. As DNA, the CDR3 is TGTGCCAGCAGTGGCCGCATAAATGAGCAGTTCTTC.

The rearrangement joins TRBV5-5 to TRBJ2-3, with 7 bases aligning to TRBD2. Germline CDR1 and CDR2: SGHKS and YYEKEE (reference sequence). Losses at the gene ends were 4 bases for V and 2 bases for J; bases not matched to a gene: 10. This CDR3 region has 16 residues. CDR3 sequence: CASSPGASGYTDTQYF. DNA for the CDR3: TGTGCCAGCAGCCCTGGGGCTAGCGGTTACACAGATACGCAGTATTTT.

V and J are TRBV5-5 and TRBJ1-3; D is possibly TRBD1 (6 bases). Trimming left V 1 base short and J 4 bases short, with 12 bases between. Germline CDR1 SGHKS, CDR2 YYEKEE (reference sequence). The CDR3 extends over 15 amino acids. CDR3 loop: CASSLYGTSGNTIYF. The CDR3, as DNA: TGTGCCAGCAGCTTGTACGGGACATCAGGAAACACCATATATTTT. Looking up the rest from reference TRBV5-5 and TRBJ1-3 gives the full variable domain: DAGVTQSPTHLIKTRGQQVTLRCSPISGHKSVSWYQQVLGQGPQFIFQYYEKEERGRGNFPDRFSARQFPNYSSELNVNALLLGDSALYLCASSLYGTSGNTIYFGEGSWLTVV.

This clonotype showed up many times. This chain joins TRBV7-2 and TRBJ2-5; 12 nucleotides agree with TRBD2. CDR1 SGHTA and CDR2 FQGNSA come from the germline V gene. The CDR3 is 16 residues long. Losses at the gene ends were 1 base for V and 9 bases for J; bases not matched to a gene: 9. This CDR3 reads CASSLGTSGVRVAQYF. DNA for the CDR3: TGTGCCAGCAGCTTAGGGACTAGCGGGGTCCGGGTGGCCCAGTACTTC.

The V gene is TRBV4-1, the J gene TRBJ2-2, with 7 bases lining up with TRBD1. Trimming took 0 bases from V and 7 from J; bases not matched to a gene: 8. This CDR3 spans 16 amino acids. Germline loops: CDR1 MGHRA, CDR2 YSYEKL. The chain's CDR3 is CASSQEGTVGSGELFF. DNA for the CDR3: TGCGCCAGCAGCCAAGAGGGGACAGTCGGCAGCGGGGAGCTGTTTTTT.

The chain is built from TRBV6-6 and TRBJ2-6; D might be TRBD1 (5 bases). Trimming pared 2 bases from V and 0 bases from J, leaving 14 bases between. The CDR3 extends over 18 amino acids. The V gene's germline CDR1 is MNHNY and CDR2 SVGAGI (reference sequence). The CDR3 nucleotides are TGTGCCAGCAGTTACATGGGGCCCTCCTACTCTGGGGCCAACGTCCTGACTTTC. Translating gives CASSYMGPSYSGANVLTF.

The chain joins TRBV20-1 to TRBJ2-7, with a possible D match to TRBD2 (6 bases). The V gene's germline CDR1 is DFQATT and CDR2 SNEGSKA (reference sequence). The ends were cut back, 0 bases at V and 3 bases at J, with 12 bases in the middle. This CDR3 is built from 14 residues. In DNA, the CDR3 is TGCAGTGCTAGAGAGCCGGGACTTCTCTACGAGCAGTACTTC. Translated: CSAREPGLLYEQYF.

This clonotype has more than one count but fewer than ten. The rearrangement uses TRBV7-3 and TRBJ2-5; TRBD1 might be the D (6 bases). The CDR3 totals 15 residues. V dropped 5 bases and J dropped 5 bases, with 18 bases sitting between them. Germline CDR1 reads SGHTA; CDR2 reads FQGTGA. Here the CDR3 reads CASSPGDRHQETQYF. The CDR3 DNA reads TGTGCCAGCAGCCCCGGCGACAGGCATCAGGAGACCCAGTACTTC.

The J gene is TRBJ2-7, the V gene TRBV20-1; TRBD2 matches 10 bases. J was trimmed by 2 bases and V by 6 bases; bases with no gene match: 7. The germline CDR1 and CDR2 sequences are DFQATT and SNEGSKA (reference sequence). The CDR3 spans 14 residues. CDR3 sequence reads: CSAIAGGFPYEQYF. The CDR3 bases are TGCAGTGCCATAGCGGGAGGTTTCCCCTACGAGCAGTACTTC.

This chain connects TRBV5-1 to TRBJ1-5; D unclear. The V gene's germline CDR1 is SGHRS and CDR2 YFSETQ. The length of the CDR3 is 13 residues. Trimming pared 5 bases from V and 4 bases from J, leaving 10 bases between. The CDR3 sequence: CASSRAANQPQHF. DNA of the CDR3: TGCGCCAGCAGTAGGGCAGCGAATCAGCCCCAGCATTTT.

The gene calls are TRBV6-1 and TRBJ2-7, with D uncertain. Trimming took 11 bases from V and 6 from J, leaving 17 bases between them. Germline-derived CDR1 and CDR2 are MNHNS and SASEGT. CDR3 size: 12 residues. In DNA form, the CDR3 reads TGTGCCTCCGTTGCAACCTGGGGCGAGCAGTACTTC. It specifies CASVATWGEQYF.

The chain links TRBV5-1 to TRBJ1-4; 10 bases fit TRBD1. Germline CDR1 is SGHRS and CDR2 is YFSETQ. The CDR3 extends over 16 amino acids. The V segment lost 0 bases and the J segment 1 base; nucleotides outside the gene matches: 0. The CDR3 sequence: CASSLGDRGTNEKLFF. CDR3 DNA: TGCGCCAGCAGCTTGGGGGACAGGGGAACTAATGAAAAACTGTTTTTT.

There are a few counts of this clonotype. This rearrangement joins TRBV30 to TRBJ1-5, with D unclear. Trimming left V 0 bases short and J 3 bases short, with 12 bases between. CDR1 is GTSNPN, CDR2 SVGIG, per germline (reference sequence). This CDR3 is built from 15 residues. Here the CDR3 DNA reads TGTGCCTGGAGTGTACCAGGACTGGTCAATCAGCCCCAGCATTTT. Translated: CAWSVPGLVNQPQHF.

The sample holds a few counts of this clonotype. The germline gene is not matched at one end of the junction; a read error may be the cause. The genes are TRBV7-7 and TRBJ2-5, with a possible D match to TRBD2 (6 bases). Germline V lookup: CDR1 SSHAT, CDR2 FNYEAQ (reference sequence). This CDR3 comprises 15 residues. The CDR3 protein is CASSLVGTRGETQYF. The CDR3, as DNA: TGTGCTAGCAGCTTAGTTGGGACTCGGGGGGAGACCCAGTACTTC.

This clonotype was recorded many times. CDR3 in DNA: TGTGCCAGCAGTCGCAATGGGCTAGCGGGACGGAAAGAGACCCAGTACTTC. It yields the protein CASSRNGLAGRKETQYF. The chain links TRBV12-3 or TRBV12-4 to TRBJ2-5; TRBD2 aligns across 9 bases. The CDR3 consists of 17 residues. Trimming took 5 bases from V and 3 from J; bases not matched to a gene: 13.

The sample holds a few counts of this clonotype. This chain uses TRBV6-6 with TRBJ2-1; 15 bases line up with TRBD2. CDR1 and CDR2 (germline): MNHNY, SVGAGI (reference sequence). This CDR3 has 19 amino acids. The V gene end was trimmed by 6 bases and the J gene end by 7 bases; junction bases not matched to a gene: 16. This CDR3 is CASSGRTSGGAPAGNEQFF. In DNA form, the CDR3 reads TGTGCCAGCAGCGGGAGGACTAGCGGGGGGGCCCCCGCAGGAAATGAGCAGTTCTTC.

This clonotype was found once. The chain is built from TRBV5-1 and TRBJ1-1, with D possibly being TRBD1 (5 bases). CDR3 length: 18 amino acids. The V end lost 1 base, the J end lost 0 bases, and 19 bases lay between the germline ends. Germline V gene data show CDR1 as SGHRS and CDR2 as YFSETQ. CDR3 in DNA: TGCGCCAGCAGCTTGAAGTTAGGGGAGTCAGCAGTGAACACTGAAGCTTTCTTT. Translated: CASSLKLGESAVNTEAFF.

This clonotype was recorded a few times. The V call is TRBV11-2, the J call TRBJ1-6; D possibly corresponds to TRBD1 (5 bases). This CDR3 has 18 residues. The germline gives CDR1 SGHAT, CDR2 FQNNGV. V lost 4 bases to trimming and J lost 1 base, with 17 bases between them. The CDR3 nucleotides are TGTGCCAGCAGCTCTACCTTGCTGAGGGGTTCCTATAATTCACCCCTCCACTTT. It encodes CASSSTLLRGSYNSPLHF.

The chain couples TRBV2 to TRBJ2-1; TRBD1 matches 8 bases. Losses at the gene ends were 5 bases for V and 5 bases for J; bases not matched to a gene: 2. The CDR3 consists of 13 residues. Germline V gives CDR1 SNHLY, CDR2 FYNNEI. CDR3 bases: TGTGCCAGCAGTCGACAGGGGAACAATGAGCAGTTCTTC. Translated: CASSRQGNNEQFF.

In its sample, this clonotype was seen a few times. This sequence joins TRBV12-3 or TRBV12-4 and TRBJ2-7; D might be TRBD2 (5 bases). V lost 10 bases and J 2 bases, leaving 15 bases between the germline ends. This CDR3 has 13 residues. CDR3 sequence reads: CATSPVGAYEQYF. The CDR3, as DNA: TGTGCCACATCCCCCGTCGGGGCCTACGAGCAGTACTTC.

This clonotype came up a few times. This rearrangement joins TRBV24-1 to TRBJ1-1; the match to TRBD1 covers 7 bases. Unmatched junction bases numbered 7, after V lost 3 bases and J lost 4 bases. Per germline, CDR1 KGHDR and CDR2 SFDVKD. The CDR3 covers 15 residues. The CDR3 sequence is CATSDNRGGGTEAFF. The CDR3 DNA follows: TGTGCCACCAGTGATAACAGGGGTGGGGGCACTGAAGCTTTCTTT.

The chain is built from TRBV6-6 and TRBJ1-4, with D hard to call. Germline V lookup: CDR1 MNHNY, CDR2 SVGAGI (reference sequence). V was shortened by 5 bases and J by 5 bases, with 18 bases between the two germline ends. The length of the CDR3 is 16 residues. CDR3 residues: CASSNGVGQENEKLFF. The CDR3 DNA is TGTGCCAGCAGTAACGGGGTTGGGCAGGAGAATGAAAAACTGTTTTTT.